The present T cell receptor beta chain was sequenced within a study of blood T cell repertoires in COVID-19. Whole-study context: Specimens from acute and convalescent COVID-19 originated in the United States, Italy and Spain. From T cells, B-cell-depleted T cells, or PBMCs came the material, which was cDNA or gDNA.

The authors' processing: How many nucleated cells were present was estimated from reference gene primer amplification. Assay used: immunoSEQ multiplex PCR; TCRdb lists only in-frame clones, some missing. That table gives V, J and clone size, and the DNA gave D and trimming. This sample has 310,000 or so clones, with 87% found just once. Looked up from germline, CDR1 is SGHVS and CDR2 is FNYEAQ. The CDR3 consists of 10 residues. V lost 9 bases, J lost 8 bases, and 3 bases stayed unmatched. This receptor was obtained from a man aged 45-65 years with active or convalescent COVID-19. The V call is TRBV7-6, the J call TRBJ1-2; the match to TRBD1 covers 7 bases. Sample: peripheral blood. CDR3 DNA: TGTGCCAGGACAGGGTACGGCTACACCTTC. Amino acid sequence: CARTGYGYTF.